The rows below give T cell receptor beta chains drawn from one sample of a study of T cells in Graves' hyperthyroidism and ophthalmopathy. TCRdb called the multiplex PCR reads again in MiXCR, with one record for every CDR3 protein. Of approximately 740,000 distinct CDR3 sequences in the sample, 12% to 15% were seen once. Sequenced material: blood. Receptors were obtained from a woman between 18 and 30 years old with Graves' hyperthyroidism. Both conserved end residues are part of each CDR3. The D gene is left open where the match is weak. Only some rows state a clone size, as once, few, many or a class for expanded clones.

CASSTGSGTGVPSTLHF	TGCGCCAGCAGCACGGGCTCCGGGACAGGGGTCCCCTCGACCCTCCACTTT	few	TRBV5-1	TRBJ1-6	TRBD1
CASSLAGGGHSPLHF	TGTGCCAGCAGTTTGGCGGGGGGAGGCCATTCACCCCTCCACTTT	many	TRBV12-3/TRBV12-4	TRBJ1-6	.
CASSVGASVSNTGELFF	TGTGCCAGCAGCGTAGGAGCTAGCGTTTCGAACACCGGGGAGCTGTTTTTT	.	TRBV9	TRBJ2-2	.
CASSYNGQGSQPQHF	TGTGCCAGCAGTTACAATGGACAGGGAAGTCAGCCCCAGCATTTT	many	TRBV6-6	TRBJ1-5	TRBD1
CASRDTGGQYF	TGTGCCAGCAGAGATACAGGGGGGCAGTACTTC	many	TRBV12-3/TRBV12-4	TRBJ2-7	TRBD1
CASGKGHQETQYF	TGTGCCAGCGGGAAGGGGCACCAAGAGACCCAGTACTTC	many	TRBV11-2	TRBJ2-5	.
CASSLDLGGGYEQYF	TGTGCCAGCAGCTTAGATTTGGGGGGTGGGTACGAGCAGTACTTC	many	TRBV11-2	TRBJ2-7	.
CASSQTSGLFYEQYF	TGTGCCAGCAGTCAAACCTCGGGACTATTTTACGAGCAGTACTTC	.	TRBV6-1	TRBJ2-7	TRBD2
CASSIQREAGEQYF	TGTGCCAGTAGTATTCAGCGGGAGGCCGGAGAGCAGTACTTC	many	TRBV19	TRBJ2-7	TRBD2
CSAQDRGAYEQYF	TGCAGTGCTCAGGACAGGGGGGCCTACGAGCAGTACTTC	many	TRBV20-1	TRBJ2-7	TRBD1
CASRNRQGQNYEQYF	TGTGCCAGCAGAAACAGGCAGGGACAGAACTACGAGCAGTACTTC	many	TRBV3-1	TRBJ2-7	TRBD1
CAWRWDRPSGYTF	TGTGCCTGGAGGTGGGACAGGCCGTCGGGCTACACCTTC	many	TRBV30	TRBJ1-2	TRBD1
CSARARSWGDSNQPQHF	TGCAGTGCTAGGGCGCGGAGTTGGGGTGATAGCAATCAGCCCCAGCATTTT	many	TRBV20-1	TRBJ1-5	.
CASSSGTEEQFF	TGTGCCAGCAGTTCCGGGACAGAAGAGCAGTTCTTC	.	TRBV28	TRBJ2-1	TRBD1
CASSQEPTIWGGRRDEQFF	TGCGCCAGCAGCCAAGAACCCACCATTTGGGGAGGGCGCCGAGATGAGCAGTTCTTC	.	TRBV4-3	TRBJ2-1	TRBD2
CASSEPGSGANVLTF	TGTGCCAGCTCCGAGCCAGGGTCTGGGGCCAACGTCCTGACTTTC	.	TRBV18	TRBJ2-6	.
CASVGARGGYTF	TGTGCCAGCGTGGGGGCGCGTGGCGGCTACACCTTC	many	TRBV2	TRBJ1-2	.
CASSTPGPDPRGYTF	TGTGCCAGCAGCACTCCTGGGCCGGATCCGCGAGGCTACACCTTC	many	TRBV28	TRBJ1-2	.
CSARPGGGVYEQYF	TGCAGTGCTCGCCCGGGGGGCGGGGTCTACGAGCAGTACTTC	.	TRBV20-1	TRBJ2-7	.
CASSFTGSYNQPQHF	TGTGCCAGCAGTTTTACAGGGTCATATAATCAGCCCCAGCATTTT	few	TRBV12-3/TRBV12-4	TRBJ1-5	.
CAWEVDFRGANTEAFF	TGTGCCTGGGAGGTCGACTTCAGGGGGGCGAACACTGAAGCTTTCTTT	many	TRBV30	TRBJ1-1	TRBD1
CAGSFDRGGSYEQYF	TGTGCCGGCAGCTTTGACAGGGGGGGGTCCTACGAGCAGTACTTC	once	TRBV7-9	TRBJ2-7	TRBD1
CASGSPGTDTQYF	TGTGCCAGCGGATCTCCTGGCACAGATACGCAGTATTTT	.	TRBV12-3/TRBV12-4	TRBJ2-3	.
CASSPGLGTGTYNEQFF	TGTGCCAGCAGCCCCGGTTTAGGGACAGGGACGTACAATGAGCAGTTCTTC	many	TRBV9	TRBJ2-1	TRBD1
CSAPKTSGSYEQYF	TGCAGTGCCCCTAAGACTAGCGGATCGTACGAGCAGTACTTC	.	TRBV20-1	TRBJ2-7	TRBD2
CASSQPTSGSTDTQYF	TGCGCCAGCAGCCAACCGACTAGCGGGAGCACAGATACGCAGTATTTT	few	TRBV4-1	TRBJ2-3	TRBD2
CASSESLFSSYNEQFF	TGTGCCAGCAGTGAATCTCTGTTTAGCTCCTACAATGAGCAGTTCTTC	.	TRBV2	TRBJ2-1	.
CSATGHNTEAFF	TGCAGTGCTACCGGACACAACACTGAAGCTTTCTTT	many	TRBV20-1	TRBJ1-1	.
CASSQDTRNTEAFF	TGCGCCAGCAGCCAAGACACCAGGAACACTGAAGCTTTCTTT	many	TRBV4-3	TRBJ1-1	.
CATSDYPGQERDGELFF	TGTGCCACCAGTGACTATCCGGGACAGGAGAGGGACGGGGAGCTGTTTTTT	.	TRBV24-1	TRBJ2-2	TRBD1
CASSSTGAEGQPQHF	TGTGCCAGCAGTTCCACAGGGGCGGAGGGTCAGCCCCAGCATTTT	.	TRBV6-5	TRBJ1-5	TRBD1
CASSYWTGAVDQPQHF	TGTGCCAGTAGTTACTGGACAGGGGCCGTGGATCAGCCCCAGCATTTT	many	TRBV19	TRBJ1-5	TRBD1
CASSSTRSGRIYEQYF	TGTGCCAGCAGCTCTACCCGTAGCGGGAGAATCTACGAGCAGTACTTC	many	TRBV7-9	TRBJ2-7	TRBD2
CASGHGAPGTQYF	TGTGCCAGCGGTCACGGGGCCCCGGGGACGCAGTATTTT	.	TRBV6-2/TRBV6-3	TRBJ2-3	.
CASSTPRGAGRGNYEQYF	TGTGCCAGCAGCACCCCGCGGGGGGCGGGACGGGGGAACTACGAGCAGTACTTC	many	TRBV7-9	TRBJ2-7	TRBD2
CASKRGYNEQFF	TGTGCCAGCAAAAGGGGGTACAATGAGCAGTTCTTC	many	TRBV27	TRBJ2-1	.
CASRPDSSAQETQYF	TGTGCCAGCAGACCGGACAGCTCCGCCCAAGAGACCCAGTACTTC	many	TRBV6-1	TRBJ2-5	.
CASSVEGTALNEQFF	TGTGCCAGCAGCGTAGAAGGGACGGCTCTCAATGAGCAGTTCTTC	.	TRBV9	TRBJ2-1	.
CASSVAGVASGRSSYNEQFF	TGTGCCAGCAGCGTAGCTGGGGTGGCTAGCGGGAGAAGCTCCTACAATGAGCAGTTCTTC	few	TRBV9	TRBJ2-1	TRBD2
CASSHDTGATNEKLFF	TGTGCCAGCAGCCACGACACAGGGGCAACTAATGAAAAACTGTTTTTT	few	TRBV14	TRBJ1-4	TRBD1
CASSWGQGSAKNIQYF	TGTGCCAGCAGCTGGGGTCAGGGATCCGCCAAAAACATTCAGTACTTC	many	TRBV27	TRBJ2-4	.
CASSSGRAHTDTQYF	TGTGCCAGCAGCAGCGGGAGGGCCCACACAGATACGCAGTATTTT	.	TRBV7-9	TRBJ2-3	TRBD2
CSVEDVSGGGVEYGYTF	TGCAGCGTTGAAGACGTTTCGGGCGGTGGCGTTGAATATGGCTACACCTTC	few	TRBV29-1	TRBJ1-2	.
CASSPENTEAFF	TGTGCCAGCTCACCGGAGAACACTGAAGCTTTCTTT	many	TRBV18	TRBJ1-1	.
CASSQAPRDSSGNTIYF	TGCGCCAGCAGCCAAGCTCCAAGGGACAGCTCTGGAAACACCATATATTTT	.	TRBV4-1	TRBJ1-3	TRBD1
CAWSLTSNQPQHF	TGTGCCTGGAGTCTAACTAGCAATCAGCCCCAGCATTTT	many	TRBV30	TRBJ1-5	.
CASRRQGRQPQHF	TGTGCCAGCAGGCGACAGGGCCGTCAGCCCCAGCATTTT	.	TRBV6-2/TRBV6-3	TRBJ1-5	TRBD1
CASCPRLAGRDTQYF	TGTGCCAGCTGCCCTAGGCTAGCGGGGAGAGATACGCAGTATTTT	few	TRBV27	TRBJ2-3	TRBD2
CAGSLGGYEQYF	TGTGCCGGCAGCTTAGGGGGGTATGAGCAGTACTTC	.	TRBV13	TRBJ2-7	.
CASSPQGDQPQHF	TGTGCCAGCTCACCACAAGGGGATCAGCCCCAGCATTTT	many	TRBV18	TRBJ1-5	.
CASSEGGARDTQYF	TGTGCCAGCAGTGAAGGGGGGGCGAGGGATACGCAGTATTTT	.	TRBV6-1	TRBJ2-3	.
CASTFRLAEREQYF	TGTGCCAGCACTTTTAGGCTAGCGGAGAGGGAGCAGTACTTC	many	TRBV11-2	TRBJ2-7	TRBD2
CASSHGAGQTYNEQFF	TGTGCCAGCAGCCATGGTGCGGGACAGACCTACAATGAGCAGTTCTTC	few	TRBV14	TRBJ2-1	.
CASSSNPGTGMLEAFF	TGTGCCAGCAGTTCGAACCCCGGGACAGGTATGTTGGAAGCTTTCTTT	.	TRBV27	TRBJ1-1	TRBD1
CASSVVAYEQYF	TGTGCCAGCAGCGTTGTGGCCTACGAGCAGTACTTC	.	TRBV7-9	TRBJ2-7	.
CASRQGGGNTEAFF	TGTGCCAGCAGACAGGGGGGGGGGAACACTGAAGCTTTCTTT	many	TRBV2	TRBJ1-1	TRBD1
CASLSHRTATNEKLFF	TGTGCCAGCCTATCCCACCGAACAGCAACTAATGAAAAACTGTTTTTT	few	TRBV2	TRBJ1-4	.
CASRPVPGQGNYGYTF	TGTGCCAGCCGCCCGGTTCCTGGACAGGGGAACTATGGCTACACCTTC	many	TRBV12-3/TRBV12-4	TRBJ1-2	TRBD1
CASRRTSGTGELFF	TGTGCCAGCAGGAGGACTAGCGGGACCGGGGAGCTGTTTTTT	many	TRBV7-9	TRBJ2-2	TRBD2